The 15 T cell receptor beta chains reported below all come from one sample, sequenced in a study of blood T cell repertoires in COVID-19. Data came from immunoSEQ multiplex PCR; TCRdb stores just in-frame clones and leaves some out. The repertoire holds 150,000 to 190,000 clones, with less than 90% as singletons. The specimen sequenced was peripheral blood. The origin of the receptors is an older woman with acute or convalescent COVID-19.

The chain combines TRBV7-3 with TRBJ1-5; D possibly corresponds to TRBD1 (6 bases). Germline values: CDR1 SGHTA, CDR2 FQGTGA. The CDR3 is 14 amino acids. V dropped 0 bases and J dropped 7 bases, with 10 bases sitting between them. Here the CDR3 reads CASSLTPGQQPQHF. In nucleotides, the CDR3 is TGTGCCAGCAGCTTAACGCCGGGACAACAGCCCCAGCATTTT.

This chain connects TRBV11-1 to TRBJ2-5; D may be TRBD1 (6 bases). Trimming left V 5 bases short and J 5 bases short, with 12 bases between. Germline V lookup: CDR1 SGHAT, CDR2 FQDESV (reference sequence). The CDR3 runs to 13 residues. In DNA form, the CDR3 reads TGTGCCAGCAGCCTACAGGGTAGGGAGACCCAGTACTTC. Amino acids: CASSLQGRETQYF.

The rearrangement joins TRBV7-8 to TRBJ1-2; perhaps TRBD1 as D (6 bases). The CDR3 has 14 residues. Germline V lookup: CDR1 SGHVS, CDR2 FQNEAQ. V lost 3 bases and J 6 bases, leaving 14 bases between the germline ends. CDR3 loop: CASSFQRGRDGYTF. CDR3 sequence (DNA): TGTGCCAGCAGCTTCCAGCGGGGGCGGGATGGCTACACCTTC.

The rearrangement joins TRBV2 to TRBJ1-6; no clear D gene. CDR1 SNHLY and CDR2 FYNNEI come from the germline V gene. V shed 4 bases and J shed 8 bases, with 3 bases lying between them. The CDR3 totals 11 residues. CDR3 amino acids: CASSGHSPLHF. Here the CDR3 DNA reads TGTGCCAGCAGTGGGCATTCACCCCTCCACTTT.

V and J are TRBV2 and TRBJ2-5; TRBD2 agrees at 9 bases. Germline CDR1 reads SNHLY; CDR2 reads FYNNEI. After removal of 4 bases from V and 4 bases from J, the junction contained 7 bases not matched to a gene. This CDR3 spans 15 amino acids. The CDR3 nucleotides read TGTGCCAGCAGTGGGCAAGGACTAGCGATAGAGACCCAGTACTTC. Encoded protein: CASSGQGLAIETQYF. The variable domain in full, with the rest retrieved from reference TRBV2 and TRBJ2-5, is EPEVTQTPSHQVTQMGQEVILRCVPISNHLYFYWYRQILGQKVEFLVSFYNNEISEKSEIFDDQFSVERPDGSNFTLKIRSTKLEDSAMYFCASSGQGLAIETQYFGPGTRLLVL.

The rearrangement links TRBV5-4 to TRBJ2-4, with D possibly matching TRBD1 (6 bases). V lost 4 bases to trimming and J lost 0 bases, with 11 bases between them. The CDR3 runs to 15 residues. Germline CDR1 and CDR2: SGHNT and YYREEE (reference sequence). CDR3: CASSDGQLAKNIQYF. The CDR3 DNA reads TGTGCCAGCAGCGACGGACAGCTAGCCAAAAACATTCAGTACTTC.

With respect to this clone: Other nucleotide sequences from this sample produce the same CDR3. The chain has TRBV6-5 and TRBJ1-2, with a possible D match to TRBD1 (6 bases). The length of the CDR3 is 13 residues. Germline CDR1 reads MNHEY; CDR2 reads SVGAGI. V was clipped by 4 bases and J by 2 bases, with 8 bases between them. Here the CDR3 reads CASSLTGNYGYTF. The CDR3 DNA sequence: TGTGCCAGCAGTTTGACAGGAAACTATGGCTACACCTTC.

This clone was recorded once. This sequence joins TRBV5-5 and TRBJ2-3, with 7 bases that match TRBD1. Looked up from germline, CDR1 is SGHKS and CDR2 is YYEKEE (reference sequence). With V trimmed by 4 bases and J by 2 bases, 13 bases remained unmatched. The CDR3 has 17 residues. CDR3 region: CASSVWPRGPFTDTQYF. Written as DNA, the CDR3 is TGTGCCAGCAGCGTCTGGCCGAGGGGGCCCTTCACAGATACGCAGTATTTT.

This chain uses TRBV29-1 with TRBJ1-1; 8 nucleotides line up with TRBD1. V dropped 7 bases and J dropped 11; count of bases not matched to a gene: 12. The germline CDR1 and CDR2 sequences are SQVTM and ANQGSEA. This CDR3 contains 12 residues. CDR3 nucleotides: TGCAGCGCGACTGACAGGGGAGGGCCCGCTTTCTTT. It is translated as CSATDRGGPAFF. Full variable domain (missing parts from reference TRBV29-1 and TRBJ1-1): SAVISQKPSRDICQRGTSLTIQCQVDSQVTMMFWYRQQPGQSLTLIATANQGSEATYESGFVIDKFPISRPNLTFSTLTVSNMSPEDSSIYLCSATDRGGPAFFGQGTRLTVV.

The J gene is TRBJ1-2, the V gene TRBV3-1 (or the pseudogene TRBV3-2); 9 nucleotides agree with TRBD1. This CDR3 has 13 residues. From germline, CDR1 is LGHDT and CDR2 YNNKEL (reference sequence). J was trimmed by 6 bases and V by 6 bases; bases with no gene match: 5. The CDR3 spells CASSLGTGNGYTF. In DNA form, the CDR3 reads TGTGCCAGCAGTCTCGGGACAGGGAATGGCTACACCTTC.

V usage is TRBV6-5 and J usage is TRBJ1-6; 8 bases are shared with TRBD1. CDR1 is MNHEY, CDR2 SVGAGI, per germline. The length of the CDR3 is 14 residues. Trimming cost V 4 bases and J 8 bases; bases outside gene matches: 4. CDR3 amino acids: CASSSGTGYSPLHF. The DNA of the CDR3 is TGTGCCAGCAGTTCCGGGACAGGCTATTCACCCCTCCACTTT.

The chain is built from TRBV6-5 and TRBJ1-6; tentatively, D is TRBD1 (6 bases). V dropped 10 bases and J dropped 0 bases, with 13 bases sitting between them. The germline CDR1 and CDR2 sequences are MNHEY and SVGAGI. The CDR3 is 15 residues long. CDR3 region: CANGQSSSYNSPLHF. DNA for the CDR3: TGTGCCAACGGACAGTCGAGCTCCTATAATTCACCCCTCCACTTT.

The chain couples TRBV11-2 to TRBJ2-2, with 7 bases that match TRBD1. This CDR3 region has 14 residues. Losses at the gene ends were 5 bases for V and 6 bases for J; bases not matched to a gene: 6. Germline V gives CDR1 SGHAT, CDR2 FQNNGV. CDR3 sequence reads: CASSKDRTAGELFF. Written as DNA, the CDR3 is TGTGCCAGCAGCAAGGACAGGACTGCCGGGGAGCTGTTTTTT.

This chain links TRBV19 with TRBJ2-1; 12 nucleotides agree with TRBD2. Unmatched junction bases numbered 15, after V lost 4 bases and J lost 8 bases. CDR1 is LNHDA and CDR2 is SQIVND in the germline V gene (reference sequence). The CDR3 runs to 18 residues. DNA of the CDR3: TGTGCCAGTAGTAGGACTAGCGGGGACCCTGTAGGGAGCGATGAGCAGTTCTTC. Protein product: CASSRTSGDPVGSDEQFF.

The V and J genes are TRBV19 and TRBJ1-4, with D unresolved. V lost 8 bases and J 8 bases, leaving 18 bases between the germline ends. Germline values: CDR1 LNHDA, CDR2 SQIVND (reference sequence). This CDR3 comprises 14 residues. The CDR3 sequence is CASARTRVAEKLFF. The CDR3 DNA sequence: TGTGCCAGTGCCCGAACGCGGGTCGCGGAAAAACTGTTTTTT.